These 16 T cell receptor beta chains were all obtained from the same sample, sequenced in a study of cytomegalovirus exposure and HLA in healthy donors. A multiplex PCR was run with 60 Vbeta primers and 13 Jbeta primers. TCRdb keeps only in-frame clones here, not all; method: immunoSEQ multiplex PCR. The repertoire holds 150,000 to 200,000 clones, with around 84% as singletons. The sequenced material came from PBMCs. All receptors derive from a man between 18 and 29 years old in good health and CMV-seropositive.

This sequence joins TRBV4-2 and TRBJ1-6; 7 positions match TRBD1. There are 16 residues in the CDR3. After removal of 4 bases from V and 10 bases from J, the junction contained 13 bases not matched to a gene. Germline V lookup: CDR1 LGHNA, CDR2 YNFKEQ. CDR3 sequence reads: CASSPETGWGKSPLHF. CDR3 bases: TGTGCCAGCAGCCCCGAGACAGGGTGGGGTAAATCACCCCTCCACTTT.

This chain uses TRBV15 with TRBJ2-2; the D gene is possibly TRBD2 (5 bases). CDR1 and CDR2 (germline): LNHNV, YYDKDF (reference sequence). V lost 8 bases and J 4 bases, leaving 23 bases between the germline ends. The CDR3 spans 17 residues. The CDR3 bases are TGTGCCACCCACGCCGGTTGGAGGCCCGAGAGCACCGGGGAGCTGTTTTTT. Translation gives CATHAGWRPESTGELFF.

This chain joins TRBV4-3 and TRBJ2-5; possible D gene TRBD2, 6 bases. The DNA matches TRBJ2-7 better at its end, which makes the J call doubtful. The CDR3 has 15 residues. Germline V gene data show CDR1 as LGHNA and CDR2 as YSLEER. The CDR3 DNA reads as TGCGCCAGCAGCCAGGGGGAGGACGGTTCCTACGAGCAGTACTTC. Translation: CASSQGEDGSYEQYF.

This clone was seen a handful of times. The chain links TRBV7-3 to TRBJ1-4, with TRBD1 identical over 7 bases. V gave up 5 bases and J gave up 8 bases; unmatched junction bases: 11. The CDR3 is 15 amino acids. Germline-derived CDR1 and CDR2 are SGHTA and FQGTGA. The CDR3 coding sequence is TGTGCCAGCAGCCTCGACAGGGTTCAGGGGGAAAAACTGTTTTTT. Translated, it gives CASSLDRVQGEKLFF.

This chain links TRBV27 with TRBJ1-2, with 10 bases aligning to TRBD1. Germline values: CDR1 MNHEY, CDR2 SMNVEV (reference sequence). This CDR3 comprises 14 residues. J lost 6 bases, V lost 5 bases, and 6 bases had no gene match. This chain's CDR3 is CASSPRQGADGYTF. Written as DNA, the CDR3 is TGTGCCAGCAGTCCGAGACAGGGGGCGGATGGCTACACCTTC.

This clone showed up just once. The V call is TRBV7-3, the J call TRBJ2-1, with D possibly being TRBD1 (5 bases). Germline V gives CDR1 SGHTA, CDR2 FQGTGA. The CDR3 runs 13 residues. Deletions cut 4 bases from V and 5 bases from J, with 9 bases between. The CDR3 DNA reads as TGTGCCAGCAGCTCACAGGTGAACAATGAGCAGTTCTTC. Translating it yields CASSSQVNNEQFF.

The chain couples TRBV7-6 to TRBJ2-1; TRBD1 agrees at 8 bases. The CDR3 is 17 residues long. Germline V lookup: CDR1 SGHVS, CDR2 FNYEAQ. Trimming removed 0 bases from V and 9 bases from J; junction bases left unmatched: 13. CDR3 nucleotide sequence: TGTGCCAGCAGCTTAGCCCAGAAACGGACAGGGATTCCTGAGCAGTTCTTC. It is translated as CASSLAQKRTGIPEQFF.

V and J are TRBV6-5 and TRBJ2-7, with TRBD1 identical over 9 bases. CDR3 length: 15 amino acids. V dropped 1 base and J dropped 2; count of bases not matched to a gene: 3. Germline V lookup: CDR1 MNHEY, CDR2 SVGAGI. Here the CDR3 reads CASSYFGQGTYEQYF. In DNA form, the CDR3 reads TGTGCCAGCAGTTACTTCGGACAGGGGACCTACGAGCAGTACTTC.

V is TRBV5-6 and J is TRBJ1-2; TRBD1 agrees at 8 bases. CDR3 size: 15 residues. Per the germline V gene, CDR1 is SGHDT and CDR2 is YYEEEE. With V trimmed by 3 bases and J by 6 bases, 10 bases remained unmatched. CDR3 in DNA: TGTGCCAGCAGCTACGGACGACAGGGGTGGGATGGCTACACCTTC. As protein: CASSYGRQGWDGYTF.

The gene calls are TRBV9 and TRBJ2-3; 16 nucleotides agree with TRBD2. Germline lookup yields CDR1 SGDLS and CDR2 YYNGEE. With 3 bases clipped from V and 4 bases from J, the junction kept 8 bases outside the gene matches. The CDR3 totals 18 residues. The CDR3 here is CASSAERGLAGGSDTQYF. The CDR3, as DNA: TGTGCCAGCAGCGCAGAAAGGGGACTAGCGGGGGGGTCAGATACGCAGTATTTT.

This clone came up once. V usage is TRBV27 and J usage is TRBJ1-6, with a tentative D call TRBD1 (5 bases). The CDR3 is 16 residues long. Germline CDR1 is MNHEY and CDR2 is SMNVEV (reference sequence). Trimming took 7 bases from V and 9 from J, leaving 22 bases between them. CDR3 protein: CASTTRSGGGGSPLHF. The CDR3 DNA follows: TGTGCCAGCACCACCCGCTCGGGAGGCGGGGGTTCACCCCTCCACTTT.

The J gene is TRBJ2-1, the V gene TRBV14; 14 positions agree with TRBD2. The CDR3 runs 15 residues. CDR1 and CDR2 (germline): SGHDN, FVKESK. The J segment lost 10 bases and the V segment lost 4 bases, leaving 6 bases of the junction unmatched. The CDR3 bases are TGTGCCAGCAGCCTTCGACTAGCGGGGGGGCCCGAGCAGTTCTTC. It is translated as CASSLRLAGGPEQFF. Together with reference TRBV14 and TRBJ2-1, the CDR3 gives the full variable domain: EAGVTQFPSHSVIEKGQTVTLRCDPISGHDNLYWYRRVMGKEIKFLLHFVKESKQDESGMPNNRFLAERTGGTYSTLKVQPAELEDSGVYFCASSLRLAGGPEQFFGPGTRLTVL.

The CDR3 DNA is TGTGCCAGCAGGAAAGACAGTCCACCGACCTACGAGCAGTACTTC. It encodes CASRKDSPPTYEQYF. V is TRBV2 and J is TRBJ2-7, with D possibly TRBD1 on 5 matching bases. The V gene's germline CDR1 is SNHLY and CDR2 FYNNEI. This CDR3 has 15 residues. V was trimmed by 6 bases and J by 2 bases, leaving 17 bases between them. The whole variable domain, filled in from reference TRBV2 and TRBJ2-7, reads EPEVTQTPSHQVTQMGQEVILRCVPISNHLYFYWYRQILGQKVEFLVSFYNNEISEKSEIFDDQFSVERPDGSNFTLKIRSTKLEDSAMYFCASRKDSPPTYEQYFGPGTRLTVT.

The chain couples TRBV19 to TRBJ1-2, with TRBD1 identical over 7 bases. The trim removed 4 bases at V and 7 bases at J, leaving 12 bases unmatched. Germline CDR1 is LNHDA and CDR2 is SQIVND (reference sequence). The CDR3 length is 15 residues. CDR3 coding DNA: TGTGCCAGTAGTACCGGGGACAGTCCGAGATTTGGCTACACCTTC. Its protein is CASSTGDSPRFGYTF.

CDR3 in DNA: TGCAGTGCCTCTGGCTACACCTTC. This sequence encodes CSASGYTF. The chain joins TRBV20-1 to TRBJ1-2; unclear D gene. Germline CDR1 and CDR2: DFQATT and SNEGSKA (reference sequence). This CDR3 contains 8 residues. V was pared by 6 bases and J by 7 bases, with 3 bases between.

This chain connects TRBV7-9 to TRBJ2-7, with D possibly being TRBD2 (5 bases). V lost 2 bases and J 2 bases, leaving 10 bases between the germline ends. Germline V gene data show CDR1 as SEHNR and CDR2 as FQNEAQ (reference sequence). The CDR3 runs to 14 residues. CDR3 region: CASSLSGSPYEQYF. CDR3 DNA sequence: TGTGCCAGCAGCTTAAGCGGTAGCCCCTACGAGCAGTACTTC. The variable domain in full, with the rest retrieved from reference TRBV7-9 and TRBJ2-7, is DTGVSQNPRHKITKRGQNVTFRCDPISEHNRLYWYRQTLGQGPEFLTYFQNEAQLEKSRLLSDRFSAERPKGSFSTLEIQRTEQGDSAMYLCASSLSGSPYEQYFGPGTRLTVT.